The 6 T cell receptor beta chains in this list originate from one sample, sequenced in a study of blood T cell repertoires in COVID-19. Sequenced by immunoSEQ multiplex PCR; TCRdb stores in-frame clones only, minus some. The table has tens of thousands of clones, 60% to 85% seen once. Sequencing used peripheral blood. The source of these receptors is a human donor in a cohort sampled during active COVID-19.

This chain links TRBV5-5 with TRBJ2-7; 7 bases line up with TRBD1. CDR1 is SGHKS and CDR2 is YYEKEE in the germline V gene (reference sequence). Unmatched junction bases numbered 3, after V lost 0 bases and J lost 3 bases. The length of the CDR3 is 14 residues. This CDR3 reads CASSLEDRVYEQYF. The CDR3 bases are TGTGCCAGCAGCTTGGAAGACAGGGTCTACGAGCAGTACTTC.

V usage is TRBV5-4 and J usage is TRBJ2-1, with no clear D. Germline CDR1 SGHNT, CDR2 YYREEE (reference sequence). The ends were cut back, 4 bases at V and 4 bases at J, with 6 bases in the middle. The CDR3 loop spans 12 amino acids. The CDR3 is CASSLEYNEQFF. CDR3 DNA sequence: TGTGCCAGCAGCCTTGAGTACAATGAGCAGTTCTTC.

The chain uses TRBV7-2 and TRBJ1-1; D gene unclear. This CDR3 is built from 13 residues. V lost 0 bases, J lost 5 bases, and 7 bases lay in between. The V gene's germline CDR1 is SGHTA and CDR2 FQGNSA. The CDR3 coding sequence is TGTGCCAGCAGCTTAGCTACGAGGACTGAAGCTTTCTTT. It encodes CASSLATRTEAFF.

This clone has just a few counts. The genes are TRBV7-9 and TRBJ1-2, with D perhaps matching TRBD1 (5 bases). With 5 bases removed from V and 4 bases from J, the gap between germline ends came to 20 bases. Germline CDR1 SEHNR, CDR2 FQNEAQ (reference sequence). There are 16 residues in the CDR3. The CDR3 bases are TGTGCCAGCAGCGAAGACAGCCCGCTACGCAGCTATGGCTACACCTTC. Translated: CASSEDSPLRSYGYTF.

The chain recombines TRBV4-3 with TRBJ2-1, with TRBD1 matching over 7 bases. CDR1 LGHNA and CDR2 YSLEER come from the germline V gene. CDR3 length: 18 residues. V lost 0 bases to trimming and J lost 0 bases; unmatched junction nucleotides: 8. The chain's CDR3 is CASSQDRLRGSSYNEQFF. The CDR3 coding sequence is TGCGCCAGCAGCCAAGATAGACTCAGGGGGAGCTCCTACAATGAGCAGTTCTTC.

The rearrangement uses TRBV6-2 or TRBV6-3 and TRBJ1-5; possibly TRBD1 for D (6 bases). The V gene's germline CDR1 is MNHEY and CDR2 SVGEGT. The V gene lost 0 bases and the J gene lost 5 bases, with 20 bases spanning the gap. The CDR3 is 18 amino acids. The CDR3 sequence is CASSYSIRSGNRDQPQHF. In DNA form, the CDR3 reads TGTGCCAGCAGTTACTCGATCCGGTCAGGGAACAGGGATCAGCCCCAGCATTTT.